The 31 T cell receptor beta chains given below trace back to one sample, sequenced in a study of early stage breast cancer tumors. Only in-frame clones appear in the TCRdb table, and some are missing; sequencing was by immunoSEQ multiplex PCR. The repertoire holds under 45,000 clones, with approximately 74% as singletons. Material for sequencing was blood. These receptor sequences come from a person between 55 and 69 years old with breast cancer.

The CDR3 is CASSPRGINEKLFF. In nucleotides, the CDR3 is TGTGCCAGCAGCCCTCGAGGGATTAATGAAAAACTGTTTTTT. The chain links TRBV13 to TRBJ1-4; the D is unclear. The CDR3 is made up of 14 amino acids. Trimming took 5 bases from V and 4 from J, leaving 11 bases between them. CDR1 and CDR2 from the germline V gene are PRHDT and FYEKMQ (reference sequence).

The chain carries TRBV7-9 and TRBJ1-4, with D possibly being TRBD1 (6 bases). Germline CDR1 reads SEHNR; CDR2 reads FQNEAQ (reference sequence). V lost 6 bases, J lost 1 base, and 12 bases lay in between. This CDR3 is 15 amino acids long. The DNA for the CDR3 is TGTGCCAGCAGTTTGTCAGGGGTAACTAATGAAAAACTGTTTTTT. Protein: CASSLSGVTNEKLFF.

This clone came up a few times. V and J are TRBV28 and TRBJ1-1; TRBD1 matches 7 bases. Germline CDR1 is MDHEN and CDR2 is SYDVKM. The CDR3 runs 17 residues. V lost 5 bases, J lost 0 bases, and 12 bases stayed unmatched. The CDR3 reads CASSITRTGRMNTEAFF. DNA for the CDR3: TGTGCCAGCAGTATTACCCGGACAGGTAGGATGAACACTGAAGCTTTCTTT.

The V call is TRBV5-4, the J call TRBJ1-1, with D possibly being TRBD1 (5 bases). The CDR3 sequence is 13 residues long. Trimming removed 4 bases at V and 1 base at J, with 8 bases between. Germline V gene sequence: CDR1 SGHNT, CDR2 YYREEE (reference sequence). This CDR3 reads CASSPRGNTEAFF. CDR3 coding DNA: TGTGCCAGCAGCCCGAGGGGGAACACTGAAGCTTTCTTT.

The J gene is TRBJ2-1, the V gene TRBV4-1; D gene unclear. Germline loops: CDR1 MGHRA, CDR2 YSYEKL. V was cut by 11 bases and J by 6 bases, with 5 bases left in between. The CDR3 spans 9 residues. The CDR3 DNA follows: TGCGCCCCCGCCAATGAGCAGTTCTTC. Encoded protein: CAPANEQFF.

The chain is built from TRBV6-6 and TRBJ1-1, with D perhaps matching TRBD1 (6 bases). Trimming stripped 2 bases from V and 3 bases from J, with 13 bases between. The CDR3 consists of 15 residues. CDR1 and CDR2 (germline): MNHNY, SVGAGI (reference sequence). This CDR3 reads CASSYPPTGHTEAFF. Here the CDR3 DNA reads TGTGCCAGCAGTTACCCTCCGACAGGCCACACTGAAGCTTTCTTT.

CDR3 protein: CASSPGTDTQYF. CDR3 bases: TGTGCCAGCTCACCGGGCACAGATACGCAGTATTTT. The chain recombines TRBV18 with TRBJ2-3; D unclear. The CDR3 has 12 amino acids. CDR1 is KGHSH and CDR2 is LQKENI in the germline V gene. V was shortened by 3 bases and J by 1 base, with 2 bases between the two germline ends. Full variable domain (missing parts from reference TRBV18 and TRBJ2-3): NAGVMQNPRHLVRRRGQEARLRCSPMKGHSHVYWYRQLPEEGLKFMVYLQKENIIDESGMPKERFSAEFPKEGPSILRIQQVVRGDSAAYFCASSPGTDTQYFGPGTRLTVL.

Comment on this clone: A junction boundary mismatches the germline segment, possibly from a read error. The chain is built from TRBV28 and TRBJ1-4, with D perhaps matching TRBD1 (6 bases). Per the germline V gene, CDR1 is MDHEN and CDR2 is SYDVKM. CDR3 length: 15 amino acids. In DNA form, the CDR3 reads TGTGCCAGCAGTTTACAGGGGCCCTCTAAGGAAAAACTGTTTTTT. This translates into CASSLQGPSKEKLFF.

The rearrangement links TRBV7-9 to TRBJ2-2; either TRBD1 or TRBD2 may supply D (5 bases each). Deletions cut 5 bases from V and 1 base from J, with 14 bases between. The V gene's germline CDR1 is SEHNR and CDR2 FQNEAQ (reference sequence). This CDR3 is 16 amino acids long. CDR3 nucleotides: TGTGCCAGCAGCCCCGGAAGGGGACGGAACACCGGGGAGCTGTTTTTT. It yields the protein CASSPGRGRNTGELFF.

The V call is TRBV28, the J call TRBJ1-5; no reliable D call. CDR1 is MDHEN and CDR2 is SYDVKM in the germline V gene. The V end was cut by 5 bases, the J end by 6 bases, with 14 bases between. This CDR3 contains 14 residues. CDR3 nucleotides: TGTGCCAGCAGTCCCCCGGGCCTAGCTCAGCCCCAGCATTTT. It specifies CASSPPGLAQPQHF.

The chain uses TRBV27 and TRBJ1-5; possible D gene TRBD1, 5 bases. Germline CDR1 reads MNHEY; CDR2 reads SMNVEV (reference sequence). The length of the CDR3 is 15 residues. CDR3 loop: CATSQGDPPNQPQHF. In DNA, the CDR3 is TGTGCTACCAGCCAGGGTGATCCCCCCAATCAGCCCCAGCATTTT.

The chain joins TRBV27 to TRBJ2-7; D could derive from TRBD1 or TRBD2 (5 bases each). The V end was cut by 3 bases, the J end by 5 bases, with 14 bases between. Germline-derived CDR1 and CDR2 are MNHEY and SMNVEV (reference sequence). The CDR3 runs 14 residues. The CDR3 region has the DNA TGTGCCAGCAGTTTTCGGGACCCCGAGAACGAGCAGTACTTC. Its protein is CASSFRDPENEQYF.

The chain is built from TRBV5-6 and TRBJ2-7, with TRBD1 matching over 8 bases. V was pared by 4 bases and J by 2 bases, with 5 bases of the junction left unmatched. The CDR3 covers 14 residues. Germline V gene sequence: CDR1 SGHDT, CDR2 YYEEEE. The CDR3 bases are TGTGCCAGCAGCGGAGGGACAGGCACCTACGAGCAGTACTTC. This encodes CASSGGTGTYEQYF.

There are a few counts of this clone. V is TRBV9 and J is TRBJ1-6; D remains unclear. The germline gives CDR1 SGDLS, CDR2 YYNGEE. V was clipped by 0 bases and J by 8 bases, with 9 bases between them. The CDR3 loop spans 14 amino acids. The CDR3 nucleotides read TGTGCCAGCAGCGTAGCGGTCGGGGATTCACCCCTCCACTTT. It is translated as CASSVAVGDSPLHF.

The rearrangement uses TRBV4-1 and TRBJ2-3; D call uncertain. From germline, CDR1 is MGHRA and CDR2 YSYEKL. V lost 0 bases and J 5 bases, leaving 6 bases between the germline ends. The CDR3 length is 13 residues. CDR3 in amino acids: CASSQETIDTQYF. The DNA of the CDR3 is TGCGCCAGCAGCCAAGAAACGATAGATACGCAGTATTTT.

This clone came up a few times. The CDR3 DNA sequence: TGTGCCAGCAGGTCGGGGGCAGGGGTCTCACCCCTCCACTTT. This sequence encodes CASRSGAGVSPLHF. The rearrangement joins TRBV25-1 to TRBJ1-6, with a weak D call TRBD1 (6 bases). CDR1 is MGHDK, CDR2 SYGVNS, per germline. This CDR3 is 14 amino acids long. Trimming cost V 6 bases and J 10 bases, with 16 bases left between them.

This chain links TRBV18 with TRBJ2-3; D is perhaps TRBD1 or TRBD2 (5 bases each). CDR1 and CDR2 from the germline V gene are KGHSH and LQKENI. Trimming took 4 bases from V and 2 from J, leaving 19 bases between them. CDR3 size: 17 residues. CDR3 sequence (DNA): TGTGCCAGCTCACTAACCACCGGGACGGGATTCACAGATACGCAGTATTTT. Translating it yields CASSLTTGTGFTDTQYF. Drawing the rest from reference TRBV18 and TRBJ2-3, the complete variable domain is NAGVMQNPRHLVRRRGQEARLRCSPMKGHSHVYWYRQLPEEGLKFMVYLQKENIIDESGMPKERFSAEFPKEGPSILRIQQVVRGDSAAYFCASSLTTGTGFTDTQYFGPGTRLTVL.

The table lists this clone with a few counts. This sequence joins TRBV19 and TRBJ1-2; tentative D call: TRBD1 (5 bases). This CDR3 spans 15 amino acids. Looked up from germline, CDR1 is LNHDA and CDR2 is SQIVND (reference sequence). Between the trimmed V and J ends, which lost 5 bases and 0 bases, there was a span of 13 bases. CDR3 coding DNA: TGTGCCAGTAGTCTATGGACAAATACTAACTATGGCTACACCTTC. It yields the protein CASSLWTNTNYGYTF.

The V gene is TRBV28, the J gene TRBJ1-1, with a tentative D call TRBD1 (6 bases). Germline CDR1 reads MDHEN; CDR2 reads SYDVKM. CDR3 size: 15 residues. With 7 bases removed from V and 2 bases from J, the gap between germline ends came to 17 bases. CDR3 in amino acids: CASIEAGVGNTEAFF. CDR3 DNA: TGTGCCAGCATCGAGGCAGGGGTGGGCAACACTGAAGCTTTCTTT.

The chain is built from TRBV28 and TRBJ2-7; weak D call: TRBD2 (5 bases). V was clipped by 1 base and J by 6 bases, with 16 bases between them. The CDR3 has 15 amino acids. CDR1 MDHEN and CDR2 SYDVKM come from the germline V gene. CDR3 DNA sequence: TGTGCCAGCAGTTTATTCCTAGCTGGCCCTCGCGAGCAGTACTTC. Translated, it gives CASSLFLAGPREQYF. The full variable domain, in which reference TRBV28 and TRBJ2-7 provide the parts outside the CDR3, is DVKVTQSSRYLVKRTGEKVFLECVQDMDHENMFWYRQDPGLGLRLIYFSYDVKMKEKGDIPEGYSVSREKKERFSLILESASTNQTSMYLCASSLFLAGPREQYFGPGTRLTVT.

This chain joins TRBV30 and TRBJ1-2; D is ambiguous. CDR3 size: 12 residues. Trimming shortened V by 2 bases and J by 2 bases, and 6 bases separated the two germline ends. Germline CDR1 and CDR2: GTSNPN and SVGIG (reference sequence). CDR3 sequence: CAWSTRNYGYTF. The CDR3, as DNA: TGTGCCTGGAGTACCAGAAACTATGGCTACACCTTC.

This chain connects TRBV6-5 to TRBJ2-2; 8 nucleotides align to TRBD2. V lost 6 bases to trimming and J lost 1 base; unmatched junction nucleotides: 1. CDR1 is MNHEY and CDR2 is SVGAGI in the germline V gene. The CDR3 runs to 14 residues. DNA of the CDR3: TGTGCCAGCAGGGCGGGGGGGAACACCGGGGAGCTGTTTTTT. Protein sequence: CASRAGGNTGELFF.

The chain carries TRBV6-5 and TRBJ1-1; a weak D match, TRBD1 (6 bases). V lost 2 bases to trimming and J lost 4 bases, with 11 bases between them. CDR3 length: 14 residues. From germline, CDR1 is MNHEY and CDR2 SVGAGI. Here the CDR3 reads CASSYGGARTEAFF. DNA for the CDR3: TGTGCCAGCAGTTACGGGGGGGCGCGCACTGAAGCTTTCTTT.

The CDR3 region is CASSQDGTGRGGSYDEQFF. CDR3 coding DNA: TGTGCCAGCAGCCAAGATGGGACAGGGCGGGGCGGGAGTTACGATGAGCAGTTCTTC. This sequence joins TRBV4-2 and TRBJ2-1, with 9 positions matching TRBD1. V was clipped by 0 bases and J by 8 bases; unmatched bases: 17. The CDR3 length is 19 residues. From germline, CDR1 is LGHNA and CDR2 YNFKEQ.

The V call is TRBV5-1, the J call TRBJ2-7; D is possibly TRBD1 (6 bases). Trimming shortened V by 0 bases and J by 4 bases, and 17 bases separated the two germline ends. The CDR3 runs 16 residues. Germline loops: CDR1 SGHRS, CDR2 YFSETQ. The CDR3: CASSLAGPGQGYEQYF. In DNA, the CDR3 is TGCGCCAGCAGCTTGGCGGGTCCGGGACAAGGTTACGAGCAGTACTTC.

The chain recombines TRBV6-5 with TRBJ2-2; D is perhaps TRBD1 (6 bases). The CDR3 runs to 13 residues. Germline CDR1 is MNHEY and CDR2 is SVGAGI. The V end was cut by 6 bases, the J end by 5 bases, with 10 bases between. The CDR3: CASSYRVTGELFF. The CDR3 DNA follows: TGTGCCAGCAGCTACAGGGTTACCGGGGAGCTGTTTTTT.

Only a few counts were recorded for this clone. The J gene is TRBJ2-7, the V gene TRBV15, with unresolved D. Trimming shortened V by 3 bases and J by 7 bases, and 13 bases separated the two germline ends. The CDR3 has 13 amino acids. Germline CDR1 is LNHNV and CDR2 is YYDKDF (reference sequence). CDR3 bases: TGTGCCACCAGCAGGACGTCGATTGGGGAGCAGTACTTC. Translated: CATSRTSIGEQYF.

This clone was found once. The chain carries TRBV4-1 and TRBJ2-3; maybe TRBD2 (7 bases). Per germline, CDR1 MGHRA and CDR2 YSYEKL. The CDR3 runs 15 residues. V lost 1 base and J lost 6, with 14 bases in between. CDR3 DNA sequence: TGCGCCAGCAGCCAAGGGGGGGGCGTTGCCGATACGCAGTATTTT. Its protein product is CASSQGGGVADTQYF.

The chain uses TRBV7-3 and TRBJ2-3; possibly TRBD1 for D (7 bases). Germline CDR1 is SGHTA and CDR2 is FQGTGA. V lost 6 bases and J 3 bases, leaving 10 bases between the germline ends. This CDR3 is built from 13 residues. The CDR3 spells CASRAGGTDTQYF. CDR3 coding DNA: TGTGCCAGCAGGGCAGGGGGGACAGATACGCAGTATTTT.

The chain has TRBV4-1 and TRBJ2-3; 8 bases line up with TRBD2. Germline CDR1 and CDR2: MGHRA and YSYEKL. With V trimmed by 4 bases and J by 9 bases, 6 bases remained unmatched. This CDR3 region has 13 residues. CDR3 DNA sequence: TGCGCCAGCAGCCCGGCGGGGGGACTAACGCAGTATTTT. Translation: CASSPAGGLTQYF.

Turning to this clone: The junction departs from the called germline gene at one end, perhaps through a read error. The DNA for the CDR3 is TGTGCCAGCAGCCTAGCCCCAACTGAGGGCTTCTACGAGCAGTACTTC. Its protein is CASSLAPTEGFYEQYF. The V call is TRBV7-6, the J call TRBJ2-7, with TRBD2 as a possible D gene (5 bases). There are 16 residues in the CDR3. CDR1 and CDR2 (germline): SGHVS, FNYEAQ.